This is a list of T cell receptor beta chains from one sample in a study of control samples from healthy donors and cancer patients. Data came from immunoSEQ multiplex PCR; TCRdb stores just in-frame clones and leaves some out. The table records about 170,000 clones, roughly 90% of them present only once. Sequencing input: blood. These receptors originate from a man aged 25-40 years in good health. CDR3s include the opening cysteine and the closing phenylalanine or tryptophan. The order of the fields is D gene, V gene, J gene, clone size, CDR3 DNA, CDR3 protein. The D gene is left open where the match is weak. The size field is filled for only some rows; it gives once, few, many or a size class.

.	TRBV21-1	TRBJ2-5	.	TGTGCCAGCACTGGACTAGCGGGAGTAAGGGAGACCCAGTACTTC	CASTGLAGVRETQYF
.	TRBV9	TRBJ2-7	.	TGTGCCAGCATCCCGAGGGGGACTGGGTCCTACGAGCAGTACTTC	CASIPRGTGSYEQYF
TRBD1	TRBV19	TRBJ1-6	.	TGTGCCAGTACTTCTCCTGGGAGGGGGCGCGGTTCACCCCTCCACTTT	CASTSPGRGRGSPLHF
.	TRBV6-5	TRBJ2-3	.	TGTGCCAGCAGACCCGGAACGGGGAATACGCAGTATTTT	CASRPGTGNTQYF
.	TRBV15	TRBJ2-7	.	TGTGCCACCAGCAGAGATCGTTACGAGCAGTACTTC	CATSRDRYEQYF
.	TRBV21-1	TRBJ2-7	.	TGTGCCAGCAAATCAAAGTCAACAGTTCGGGACGAGCAGTACTTC	CASKSKSTVRDEQYF
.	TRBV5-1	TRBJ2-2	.	TGCGCCAGCAGCTCTGACGTGGGGTCGAACACCGGGGAGCTGTTTTTT	CASSSDVGSNTGELFF
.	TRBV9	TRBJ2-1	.	TGTGCCAGCAGCGTAGCGGGTTGGAGGGACTTTAGCTCCTACAATGAGCAGTTCTTC	CASSVAGWRDFSSYNEQFF
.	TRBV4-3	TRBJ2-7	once	TGCGCCAGCAGCCAAGATCTTCATACCTACGAGCAGTACTTC	CASSQDLHTYEQYF
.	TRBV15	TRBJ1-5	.	TGTGCCACCAGCAGAGATATACAGGGTTATCAGCCCCAGCATTTT	CATSRDIQGYQPQHF
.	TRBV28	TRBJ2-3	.	TGTGCCAGCAGTGCCATCTGGGCCTTCACAGATACGCAGTATTTT	CASSAIWAFTDTQYF
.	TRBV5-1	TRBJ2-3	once	TGCGCCAGCGGAACCACAGGGACCAGCGCAGATACGCAGTATTTT	CASGTTGTSADTQYF
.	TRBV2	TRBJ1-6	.	TGTGCCAGCAGTGAAAGCTTCTGGAATTCACCCCTCCACTTT	CASSESFWNSPLHF
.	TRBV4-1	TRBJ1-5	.	TGCGCCAGCAGCCAAGACAGAATTATTAGCAATCAGCCCCAGCATTTT	CASSQDRIISNQPQHF
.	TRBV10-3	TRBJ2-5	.	TGTGCCATCAGTGAGTCGAAACCGGACGGAGAGACCCAGTACTTC	CAISESKPDGETQYF
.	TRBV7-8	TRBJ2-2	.	TGTGCCAGCTGCCTAACAGGGACCAACACCGGGGAGCTGTTTTTT	CASCLTGTNTGELFF
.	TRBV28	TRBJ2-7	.	TGTGCCAGCAGTTCCCCCGGGACCTCCTACGAGCAGTACTTC	CASSSPGTSYEQYF
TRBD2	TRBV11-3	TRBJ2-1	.	TGTGCCAGCAGTTTGGCGGGAGCTAATGAAGATGAGCAGTTCTTC	CASSLAGANEDEQFF
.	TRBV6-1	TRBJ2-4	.	TGTGCCAGCAGTGCCAGCACAGACTCCTTAGCCAAAAACATTCAGTACTTC	CASSASTDSLAKNIQYF
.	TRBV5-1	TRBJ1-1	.	TGCGCCAGCAGCTTGGTGTTGGGCCCGACGAACACTGAAGCTTTCTTT	CASSLVLGPTNTEAFF
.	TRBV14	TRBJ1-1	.	TGTGCCAGCAGCCACCCTTCGATCTCGACTGAAGCTTTCTTT	CASSHPSISTEAFF
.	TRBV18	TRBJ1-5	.	TGTGCCAGCTCACCCCGCGCGGGAGACCAGCCCCAGCATTTT	CASSPRAGDQPQHF
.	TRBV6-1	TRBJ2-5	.	TGTGCCAGCAGTGAGCAGCGGGAAGAGACCCAGTACTTC	CASSEQREETQYF
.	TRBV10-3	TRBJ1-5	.	TGTGCCATCATCGGCCCGGGAGGCAATCAGCCCCAGCATTTT	CAIIGPGGNQPQHF
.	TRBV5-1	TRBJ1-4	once	TGCGCCAGCAGCTTGGGAGGTTTGGGTGAAAAACTGTTTTTT	CASSLGGLGEKLFF
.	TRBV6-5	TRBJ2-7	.	TGTGCCAGCAAGGGCGACCGGGGCTCCTACGAGCAGTACTTC	CASKGDRGSYEQYF
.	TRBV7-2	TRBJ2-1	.	TGTGCCAGCAGCTTAGGGACAGGGAGGGGGAATGAGCAGTTCTTC	CASSLGTGRGNEQFF
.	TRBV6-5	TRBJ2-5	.	TGTGCCAGCTCCAGGACAGTCCAAGAGACCCAGTACTTC	CASSRTVQETQYF
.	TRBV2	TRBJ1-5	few	TGTGCCAGCAGTGAAGGAGCGGTCAATCAGCCCCAGCATTTT	CASSEGAVNQPQHF
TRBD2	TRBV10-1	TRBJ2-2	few	TGCGCCAGCAAGACCCCCGGGACTAGCGGTGCGAACACCGGGGAGCTGTTTTTT	CASKTPGTSGANTGELFF
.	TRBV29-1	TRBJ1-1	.	TGCAGCGTCGCCCGGGGCTCCGACATGAACACTGAAGCTTTCTTT	CSVARGSDMNTEAFF
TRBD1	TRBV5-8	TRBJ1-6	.	TGTGCCAGCAGCCGATTAACAGGGGAAGGGACCTATAATTCACCCCTCCACTTT	CASSRLTGEGTYNSPLHF
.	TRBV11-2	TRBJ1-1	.	TGTGCCAGCAGCTTAGAAGTGCACACTGAAGCTTTCTTT	CASSLEVHTEAFF
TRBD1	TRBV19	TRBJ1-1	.	TGTGCCAGTAGCTTCCGGGACAGTCACACTGAAGCTTTCTTT	CASSFRDSHTEAFF
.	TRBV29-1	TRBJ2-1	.	TGCAGTACCGGGGACCGATACAATGAGCAGTTCTTC	CSTGDRYNEQFF
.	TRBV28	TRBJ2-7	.	TGTGCCAGCACCCCCTCCGGACAGATTCCCGAGCAGTACTTC	CASTPSGQIPEQYF
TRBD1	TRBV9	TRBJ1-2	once	TGTGCCAGCAGCGTAGACCCCAAACAGGGGGCAGATGGCTACACCTTC	CASSVDPKQGADGYTF
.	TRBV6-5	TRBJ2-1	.	TGTGCCAGCAGTTACCACGCGGAGCAGTTCTTC	CASSYHAEQFF
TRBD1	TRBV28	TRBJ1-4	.	TGTGCCAGCAGTTTACGACAGGGGGACGAAAAACTGTTTTTT	CASSLRQGDEKLFF
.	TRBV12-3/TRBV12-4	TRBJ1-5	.	TGTGCCAGCCGACTGGGGAATCAGCCCCAGCATTTT	CASRLGNQPQHF
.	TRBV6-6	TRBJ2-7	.	TGTGCCAGCAGTCGCGCGTGGGACCGGGGCTCCTACGAGCAGTACTTC	CASSRAWDRGSYEQYF